The 10 T cell receptor beta chains below all came from one sample that was sequenced in a study of CD8 T cells in ankylosing spondylitis. TCRdb reprocessed the 5' RACE reads via MiXCR and lists one record per CDR3 protein. The sample shows some 840,000 distinct CDR3 sequences, about 12% of them seen only once. Findings of the study overall: Apparently characteristic of ankylosing spondylitis blood was a TCR beta motif (under ten highly homologous variants).

The antigens these receptors bind are not known. Sequencing input: blood, either unsorted or a sorted T cell fraction (not recorded which). These receptors came from a male donor with ankylosing spondylitis.

The V gene is TRBV6-1, the J gene TRBJ1-1; D gene unclear. The CDR3 length is 12 residues. Per germline, CDR1 MNHNS and CDR2 SASEGT. Trimming took 7 bases from V and 8 from J, leaving 14 bases between them. CDR3 amino acids: CASTPRGREAFF. CDR3 nucleotide sequence: TGTGCCAGCACCCCTCGAGGACGAGAAGCTTTCTTT.

In this sample, this clonotype turned up many times. Here the CDR3 DNA reads TGTGCCAGCAGCCAATTAGGTCAGGGGACTCGGGAGCAGTACTTC. It codes for CASSQLGQGTREQYF. The chain is built from TRBV4-2 and TRBJ2-7; D possibly uses TRBD1 or TRBD2 (6 bases each). The V and J ends lost 2 bases and 7 bases respectively, with 18 bases between them. Per germline, CDR1 LGHNA and CDR2 YNFKEQ. This CDR3 region has 15 residues.

The J gene is TRBJ2-2, the V gene TRBV14; D perhaps matches TRBD2 (5 bases). The CDR3 is 13 amino acids. CDR1 is SGHDN and CDR2 is FVKESK in the germline V gene. Trimming left V 1 base short and J 6 bases short, with 6 bases between. The CDR3 bases are TGTGCCAGCAGCCAAGCCGGGGCCGGGGAGCTGTTTTTT. Encoded protein: CASSQAGAGELFF.

This clonotype has more than one count but fewer than ten. The chain couples TRBV18 to TRBJ2-1; 14 nucleotides agree with TRBD2. Germline CDR1 is KGHSH and CDR2 is LQKENI. There are 15 residues in the CDR3. V shed 3 bases and J 7 bases; nucleotides not matched to a gene: 2. This CDR3 is CASSPRTSGRNEQFF. The DNA for the CDR3 is TGTGCCAGCTCACCTAGGACTAGCGGGAGGAATGAGCAGTTCTTC.

This clonotype has just a few counts. The chain links TRBV5-1 to TRBJ2-1; D gene unclear. Looked up from germline, CDR1 is SGHRS and CDR2 is YFSETQ. Trimming removed 3 bases from V and 0 bases from J, with 13 bases in between. The CDR3 spans 16 residues. The CDR3 protein is CASSSTGPYSYNEQFF. Here the CDR3 DNA reads TGCGCCAGCAGCTCTACCGGGCCCTACTCCTACAATGAGCAGTTCTTC.

This clonotype was observed a handful of times. The chain joins TRBV4-3 to TRBJ1-3; D is unresolved. This CDR3 is 16 amino acids long. V lost 0 bases to trimming and J lost 2 bases, with 11 bases between them. Per germline, CDR1 LGHNA and CDR2 YSLEER. The CDR3 spells CASSQDFTLTGNTIYF. In DNA, the CDR3 is TGCGCCAGCAGCCAAGATTTTACACTGACTGGAAACACCATATATTTT.

This clonotype was seen only a few times. For the CDR3, the DNA is TGCGCCAGCAGCTCGACAGCTGCTAATGAAAAACTGTTTTTT. Its translation is CASSSTAANEKLFF. V and J are TRBV5-1 and TRBJ1-4; the D gene is possibly TRBD1 (5 bases). Germline V gives CDR1 SGHRS, CDR2 YFSETQ. The CDR3 is made up of 14 amino acids. Trimming stripped 3 bases from V and 3 bases from J, with 9 bases between.

The table lists this clonotype with a few counts. The CDR3 DNA reads TGCAGTGCCGTCGGTCGTCCAGCTCGAGGCGAGCAGTACTTC. Translation: CSAVGRPARGEQYF. The chain is built from TRBV20-1 and TRBJ2-7; D call uncertain. V lost 6 bases and J 6 bases, leaving 21 bases between the germline ends. The CDR3 runs 14 residues. Per germline, CDR1 DFQATT and CDR2 SNEGSKA (reference sequence).

This clonotype was observed at least ten times. This chain uses TRBV20-1 with TRBJ2-1, with 7 bases that match TRBD2. The CDR3 loop spans 15 amino acids. Germline lookup yields CDR1 DFQATT and CDR2 SNEGSKA (reference sequence). V lost 5 bases, J lost 0 bases, and 7 bases stayed unmatched. The CDR3 region is CSARSGRSSYNEQFF. CDR3 bases: TGCAGTGCTCGTAGCGGGCGCAGCTCCTACAATGAGCAGTTCTTC.

In the case of this clonotype: An end of the junction does not agree with germline; a read error may underlie this. The gene calls are TRBV7-9 and TRBJ2-1, with 7 positions matching TRBD2. CDR1 SEHNR and CDR2 FQNEAQ come from the germline V gene (reference sequence). The CDR3 length is 12 residues. The CDR3 is CAISGTHNEQFF. The DNA of the CDR3 is TGTGCCATCAGCGGGACCCATAATGAGCAGTTCTTC.